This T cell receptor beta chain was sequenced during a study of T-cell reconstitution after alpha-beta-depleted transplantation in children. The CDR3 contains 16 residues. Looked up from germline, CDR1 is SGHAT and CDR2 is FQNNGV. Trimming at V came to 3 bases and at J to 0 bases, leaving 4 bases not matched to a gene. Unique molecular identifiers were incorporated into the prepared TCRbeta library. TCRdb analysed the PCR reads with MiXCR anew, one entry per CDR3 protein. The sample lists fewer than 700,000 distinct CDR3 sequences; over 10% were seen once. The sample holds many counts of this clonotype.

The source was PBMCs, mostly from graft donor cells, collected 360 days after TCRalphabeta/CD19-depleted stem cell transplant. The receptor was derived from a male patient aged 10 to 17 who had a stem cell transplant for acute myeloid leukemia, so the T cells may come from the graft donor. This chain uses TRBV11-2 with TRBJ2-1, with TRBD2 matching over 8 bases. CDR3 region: CASSFRGGSSYNEQFF. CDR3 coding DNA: TGTGCCAGCAGCTTTCGCGGGGGGAGCTCCTACAATGAGCAGTTCTTC.